The 14 T cell receptor beta chains given below trace back to one sample, sequenced in a study of Tregs in tolerant kidney transplant recipients. Related graft donors supplied nonmyeloablative bone marrow transplants, and mixed chimerism was transient. Clones were read by immunoSEQ multiplex PCR, and TCRdb kept only the in-frame ones, dropping some. With about 15,000 clones in the sample, the ten largest clones hold approximately 3.5%. Sequencing used CD4+ T cells from blood (PBMCs), obtained 12 months after the transplant. Receptor source: a human patient who received a combined kidney and bone marrow transplant. Some T cells may trace back to the graft donor.

The covered CDR3 bases are TGCAGTGCGTCGACAGGGGCGGTG. It is translated as CSASTGAV. The CDR3 reads in full as CSASTGAVLFF. The gene calls are TRBV20-1 and TRBJ2-2; TRBD1 aligns across 8 bases. The read finishes 3 residues shy of the CDR3 end, and the germline J gene is used to complete it. Germline CDR1 DFQATT, CDR2 SNEGSKA (reference sequence). The CDR3 sequence is 11 residues long.

As for this clone: Coverage ceases 3 residues before the CDR3 finishes, and the germline J gene fills in the end. This rearrangement joins TRBV11-2 to TRBJ2-5, with D possibly matching TRBD1 (6 bases). Trimming removed 6 bases from V and 2 bases from J, with 16 bases in between. Germline V CDR1 and CDR2: SGHAT, FQNNGV. CDR3 length equals 15 residues. The sequenced CDR3 bases are TGTGCCAGCAGTGAAGGGGGAAGTTTTCAAGAGACC. It yields the protein CASSEGGSFQET. The whole CDR3 protein is CASSEGGSFQETQYF.

Concerning this clone itself: From the germline J gene comes the end of the CDR3, since the read stops 3 residues before it. The chain recombines TRBV7-2 with TRBJ2-1; D remains ambiguous. Germline V gives CDR1 SGHTA, CDR2 FQGNSA. The CDR3 length is 14 residues. The germline V and J ends were trimmed by 0 bases and 8 bases, with 11 bases remaining between them. The covered CDR3 bases are TGTGCCAGCAGCTTAGCAGCTAGGAGCCATGAG. It codes for CASSLAARSHE. The full CDR3 reads CASSLAARSHEQFF. The whole variable domain, remainder taken from reference TRBV7-2 and TRBJ2-1, is GAGVSQSPSNKVTEKGKDVELRCDPISGHTALYWYRQSLGQGLEFLIYFQGNSAPDKSGLPSDRFSAERTGGSVSTLTIQRTQQEDSAVYLCASSLAARSHEQFFGPGTRLTVL.

In terms of frequency, this clone is medium-sized. The CDR3 reads CSARSPGQSPNEQFF. CDR3 DNA, as far as it was read: TGCAGTGCTAGATCCCCGGGACAATCCCCCAATGAG. The genes are TRBV20-1 and TRBJ2-1; weak D call: TRBD1 (6 bases). The sequenced fragment ends 3 residues before the CDR3 boundary, so the rest is inferred from the germline J gene. Germline V gene lookup returns CDR1 DFQATT and CDR2 SNEGSKA (reference sequence). The CDR3 spans 15 residues. V dropped 2 bases and J dropped 6 bases, with 17 bases sitting between them.

A word on this clone: The DNA ends 3 residues before the CDR3 does, and the rest of the CDR3 is filled in from the germline J gene. The chain uses TRBV20-1 and TRBJ2-5; 9 bases match TRBD2. Trimming cost V 6 bases and J 0 bases; bases outside gene matches: 14. The germline V gene encodes CDR1 DFQATT and CDR2 SNEGSKA (reference sequence). This CDR3 comprises 17 residues. Partial CDR3 DNA: TGCAGTGCGCCCGACGGACTAGCGACGATGTACCAAGAGACC. Residues: CSAPDGLATMYQET. The CDR3 in full is CSAPDGLATMYQETQYF.

About this clone itself: The CDR3 is cut off 3 residues early in the read; its end comes from the germline J gene. The rearrangement links TRBV18 to TRBJ2-2, with D perhaps matching TRBD2 (5 bases). The CDR3 has 12 residues. Germline assignment: CDR1 KGHSH and CDR2 LQKENI. V was trimmed by 3 bases and J by 7 bases, leaving 6 bases between them. CDR3 DNA (partial): TGTGCCAGCTCACCGCGGGTCGGGGAG. Its protein is CASSPRVGE. The complete CDR3 protein is CASSPRVGELFF.

The CDR3: CASITGQGKTEAFF. The covered CDR3 bases are TGTGCCAGCATTACCGGACAGGGAAAGACTGAA. The V and J genes are TRBV12-3 or TRBV12-4 and TRBJ1-1; 8 bases line up with TRBD1. The read terminates 3 residues ahead of where the CDR3 ends, so the germline J gene completes it. V gave up 7 bases and J gave up 5 bases; unmatched junction bases: 9. This CDR3 spans 14 amino acids.

Concerning this clone itself: The read gets to within 3 residues of the CDR3 end, and the germline J gene fills in the rest. The V and J genes are TRBV5-1 and TRBJ2-1, with 9 bases identical to TRBD2. This CDR3 region has 14 residues. CDR1 is SGHRS and CDR2 is YFSETQ in the germline V gene. V lost 6 bases and J lost 4; bases outside the gene matches: 5. The sequenced part of the CDR3 DNA is TGCGCCAGCAACCTAGCGGGGAATTACAATGAG. It encodes CASNLAGNYNE. The full CDR3 protein reads CASNLAGNYNEQFF.

To note about this clone: The missing CDR3 end, 3 residues past where the read stops, is filled in from the germline J gene. The chain employs TRBV5-4 and TRBJ2-5, with D perhaps TRBD1 (5 bases). Germline V gene sequence: CDR1 SGHNT, CDR2 YYREEE (reference sequence). This CDR3 region has 15 residues. The V and J ends lost 2 bases and 5 bases respectively, with 16 bases between them. Partial CDR3 DNA: TGTGCCAGCAGCTTAGCCTCCCAGGGTCCCGAGACC. Translation gives CASSLASQGPET. The whole CDR3 sequence is CASSLASQGPETQYF.

In the case of this clone: The missing CDR3 end, 3 residues past where the read stops, is filled in from the germline J gene. This chain links TRBV5-1 with TRBJ2-7; D call uncertain. Trimming cost V 0 bases and J 5 bases, with 15 bases left between them. The CDR3 runs 15 residues. The V gene's germline CDR1 is SGHRS and CDR2 YFSETQ. The CDR3 bases that were read are TGCGCCAGCAGCTTGGGGTGGGCAGCCGAGGACGAG. As protein: CASSLGWAAEDE. The entire CDR3 sequence reads CASSLGWAAEDEQYF.

For this clone: The read halts 3 residues ahead of the CDR3 end, with the missing end drawn from the germline J gene. This rearrangement joins TRBV10-3 to TRBJ1-2; maybe TRBD1 (5 bases). Germline CDR1 and CDR2: ENHRY and SYGVKD. The CDR3 is made up of 13 amino acids. The CDR3 loop is CAISESAGYGYTF. CDR3 bases read: TGTGCCATCAGTGAGTCGGCAGGGTACGGC.

In the case of this clone: The DNA ends 3 residues before the CDR3 does, and the rest of the CDR3 is filled in from the germline J gene. The chain carries TRBV6-2 or TRBV6-3 and TRBJ2-1; 7 bases fit TRBD1. The CDR3 runs to 16 residues. The J segment lost 2 bases and the V segment lost 0 bases, leaving 4 bases of the junction unmatched. The germline V gene has CDR1 MNHEY and CDR2 SVGEGT. CDR3 loop: CASSYSTGRTYNEQFF. The covered CDR3 bases are TGTGCCAGCAGTTACTCGACAGGGAGAACCTACAATGAG.

Concerning this clone itself: The missing CDR3 end, 3 residues past where the read stops, is filled in from the germline J gene. This chain joins TRBV28 and TRBJ2-2; 8 bases agree with TRBD1. The CDR3 covers 15 residues. CDR1 is MDHEN and CDR2 is SYDVKM in the germline V gene. The J segment lost 3 bases and the V segment lost 6 bases, leaving 6 bases of the junction unmatched. The CDR3 DNA, read in part, is TGTGCCAGCAGCTCCGGACAGGGTGACACCGGGGAG. Translating gives CASSSGQGDTGE. The full CDR3 protein is CASSSGQGDTGELFF.

Worth noting for this clone: The read terminates 3 residues ahead of where the CDR3 ends, so the germline J gene completes it. The same CDR3 arises from other DNA sequences in this sample as well. The chain employs TRBV6-1 and TRBJ2-7, with TRBD1 matching 10 bases. Per germline, CDR1 MNHNS and CDR2 SASEGT. Trimming took 1 base from V and 4 from J; bases not matched to a gene: 1. CDR3 length: 14 residues. The CDR3 spells CASSEGTGGYEQYF. Partial CDR3 DNA: TGTGCCAGCAGTGAAGGGACAGGGGGTTACGAG.